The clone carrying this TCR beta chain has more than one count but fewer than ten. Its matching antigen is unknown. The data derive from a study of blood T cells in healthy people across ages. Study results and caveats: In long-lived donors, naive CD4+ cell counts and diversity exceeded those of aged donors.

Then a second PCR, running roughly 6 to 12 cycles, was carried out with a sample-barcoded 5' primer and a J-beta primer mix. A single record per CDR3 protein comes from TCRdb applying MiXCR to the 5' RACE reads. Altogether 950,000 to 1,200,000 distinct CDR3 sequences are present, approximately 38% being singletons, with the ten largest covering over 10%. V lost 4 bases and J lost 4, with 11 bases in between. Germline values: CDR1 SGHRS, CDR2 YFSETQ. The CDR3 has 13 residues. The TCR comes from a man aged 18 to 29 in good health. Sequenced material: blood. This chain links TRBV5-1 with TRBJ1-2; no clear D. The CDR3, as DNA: TGCGCCAGCAGCCCGGGGAACGGCTATGGCTACACCTTC. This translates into CASSPGNGYGYTF.